The 22 T cell receptor beta chains below come from one sample, sequenced in a study of blood T cells in healthy people across ages. PCR was performed a second time for about 7 to 11 cycles using a sample-barcoded 5' primer and a J-beta primer mix. TCRdb reprocessed the 5' RACE reads with MiXCR, giving one entry per CDR3 protein. The sample has about 800,000 distinct CDR3 sequences; roughly 60% are singletons. The material sequenced was blood. The receptor set was obtained from a young man in good health.

This chain joins TRBV27 and TRBJ2-1, with 7 nucleotides matching TRBD2. Germline loops: CDR1 MNHEY, CDR2 SMNVEV (reference sequence). The CDR3 loop spans 16 amino acids. V was clipped by 4 bases and J by 5 bases; unmatched bases: 11. This CDR3 reads CASSYIPPSGDNEQFF. The CDR3 DNA reads TGTGCCAGCAGTTATATCCCCCCCAGCGGGGACAATGAGCAGTTCTTC.

This clonotype was found many times. The chain recombines TRBV6-5 with TRBJ1-2; unclear D gene. The CDR3 totals 15 residues. V was clipped by 5 bases and J by 4 bases, with 17 bases between them. CDR1 MNHEY and CDR2 SVGAGI come from the germline V gene. CDR3 nucleotides: TGTGCCAGCAGTCTGGCCGCAAGCCGGGGCTATGGCTACACCTTC. Amino acid sequence: CASSLAASRGYGYTF.

This chain connects TRBV29-1 to TRBJ2-3, with D perhaps TRBD1 (6 bases). V was pared by 4 bases and J by 6 bases, with 14 bases between. This CDR3 has 13 residues. Per the germline V gene, CDR1 is SQVTM and CDR2 is ANQGSEA. In DNA, the CDR3 is TGCAGCGTTGTCCCCTCAACAGGGGATACGCAGTATTTT. Its protein is CSVVPSTGDTQYF.

This clonotype was detected only once. The chain employs TRBV5-1 and TRBJ2-7; a weak D match, TRBD2 (6 bases). The CDR3 length is 14 residues. The V and J ends lost 3 bases and 3 bases respectively, with 13 bases between them. CDR1 and CDR2 from the germline V gene are SGHRS and YFSETQ. This CDR3 reads CASSSAEGLYEQYF. The CDR3 DNA reads as TGCGCCAGCAGCTCGGCGGAGGGGCTCTACGAGCAGTACTTC.

The chain combines TRBV28 with TRBJ1-6, with D unclear. Germline CDR1 and CDR2: MDHEN and SYDVKM. The CDR3 is made up of 13 amino acids. Trimming left V 6 bases short and J 15 bases short, with 18 bases between. The CDR3 is CASSIKGEGVLHF. Here the CDR3 DNA reads TGTGCCAGCAGCATCAAGGGTGAGGGAGTCCTCCACTTT.

This rearrangement joins TRBV7-2 to TRBJ2-1, with no clear D. Germline values: CDR1 SGHTA, CDR2 FQGNSA. This CDR3 has 13 amino acids. Trimming removed 1 base at V and 9 bases at J, with 10 bases between. CDR3 coding DNA: TGTGCCAGCAGCTTAGTCACAGTCAGTGAGCAGTTCTTC. This translates into CASSLVTVSEQFF.

V usage is TRBV4-3 and J usage is TRBJ2-4, with D maybe TRBD2 (5 bases). Germline V lookup: CDR1 LGHNA, CDR2 YSLEER. The germline V and J ends were trimmed by 5 bases and 8 bases, with 16 bases remaining between them. The CDR3 spans 14 residues. The chain's CDR3 is CASSDTRFGDIQYF. In DNA, the CDR3 is TGCGCCAGCAGCGACACTAGGTTTGGGGACATTCAGTACTTC.

V and J are TRBV27 and TRBJ2-3; D possibly corresponds to TRBD1 (5 bases). Deletions cut 3 bases from V and 0 bases from J, with 13 bases between. Germline-derived CDR1 and CDR2 are MNHEY and SMNVEV (reference sequence). The CDR3 has 16 residues. The CDR3 loop is CASSFLTGPSTDTQYF. The CDR3 region has the DNA TGTGCCAGCAGTTTCCTAACAGGCCCTAGCACAGATACGCAGTATTTT.

This chain joins TRBV10-3 and TRBJ2-3; 8 bases are shared with TRBD1. Germline CDR1 is ENHRY and CDR2 is SYGVKD. The CDR3 is made up of 15 amino acids. Trimming took 7 bases from V and 2 from J; bases not matched to a gene: 8. CDR3 nucleotide sequence: TGTGCCATCAATGATAGGGACAGGACCACAGATACGCAGTATTTT. Its protein product is CAINDRDRTTDTQYF.

This clonotype was observed once. The gene calls are TRBV4-2 and TRBJ1-5; D is unclear. This CDR3 has 15 residues. The germline gives CDR1 LGHNA, CDR2 YNFKEQ. The germline V and J ends were trimmed by 10 bases and 6 bases, with 22 bases remaining between them. The CDR3 bases are TGTGCCACCAGTACAGACGGGGATCTAGGTCAGCCCCAGCATTTT. As protein: CATSTDGDLGQPQHF.

The chain couples TRBV9 to TRBJ2-6; TRBD2 aligns across 13 bases. CDR3 size: 19 residues. J was trimmed by 0 bases and V by 1 base; bases with no gene match: 4. From germline, CDR1 is SGDLS and CDR2 YYNGEE. In nucleotides, the CDR3 is TGTGCCAGCAGCGTACGGGGACTAGCGGGAATCTCTGGGGCCAACGTCCTGACTTTC. It translates to CASSVRGLAGISGANVLTF.

The chain joins TRBV7-6 to TRBJ2-1; 12 bases map to TRBD1. This CDR3 spans 13 amino acids. CDR1 is SGHVS and CDR2 is FNYEAQ in the germline V gene. The trim removed 8 bases at V and 10 bases at J, leaving 6 bases unmatched. CDR3 DNA sequence: TGTGCCAGCGGCGGGACAGGGGGCGTCGAGCAGTTCTTC. Its translation: CASGGTGGVEQFF.

There are a few counts of this clonotype. The genes are TRBV29-1 and TRBJ2-7; 7 bases line up with TRBD1. This CDR3 is 13 amino acids long. With V trimmed by 7 bases and J by 3 bases, 9 bases remained unmatched. Germline V gene data show CDR1 as SQVTM and CDR2 as ANQGSEA. CDR3 sequence (DNA): TGCAGCGCCGGGACAGCGCTGGGCTACGAGCAGTACTTC. Translation gives CSAGTALGYEQYF.

The rearrangement uses TRBV3-1 and TRBJ2-4; 9 nucleotides match TRBD1. The end of the DNA is better explained by TRBJ2-7, so the J call may be wrong. CDR3 length equals 16 residues. Germline CDR1 is LGHDT and CDR2 is YNNKEL (reference sequence). CDR3 amino acids: CASSLGGGQGTYEQYF. In nucleotides, the CDR3 is TGTGCCAGCAGCCTCGGTGGGGGACAGGGTACGTACGAGCAGTACTTC.

This clonotype was observed a few times. The V call is TRBV20-1, the J call TRBJ2-5; TRBD1 is a possible D gene (6 bases). The CDR3 consists of 15 residues. Per germline, CDR1 DFQATT and CDR2 SNEGSKA (reference sequence). The V end was cut by 1 base, the J end by 5 bases, with 17 bases between. This CDR3 is CSARVAQGMGETQYF. The DNA of the CDR3 is TGCAGTGCTAGAGTCGCTCAGGGGATGGGGGAGACCCAGTACTTC.

Worth noting for this clonotype: Germline and junction disagree at one end, which may indicate a read error. The chain combines TRBV29-1 with TRBJ2-1; unclear D gene. Per the germline V gene, CDR1 is SQVTM and CDR2 is ANQGSEA. The length of the CDR3 is 8 residues. In DNA, the CDR3 is TGCGGCGTTGAGGAGCAGTTCTTC. Protein: CGVEEQFF.

This clonotype was picked up a small number of times. The chain combines TRBV20-1 with TRBJ2-2; D uncertain. This CDR3 is 16 amino acids long. Trimming removed 1 base at V and 2 bases at J, with 14 bases between. Germline CDR1 is DFQATT and CDR2 is SNEGSKA (reference sequence). The CDR3 nucleotides are TGCAGTGCTAGAGCTGGGGAAACCTCCAACACCGGGGAGCTGTTTTTT. This translates into CSARAGETSNTGELFF.

The chain is built from TRBV2 and TRBJ2-5; the match to TRBD1 covers 9 bases. Losses at the gene ends were 3 bases for V and 1 base for J; bases not matched to a gene: 9. This CDR3 spans 17 amino acids. Germline lookup yields CDR1 SNHLY and CDR2 FYNNEI. The chain's CDR3 is CASSDPGQGLPQETQYF. The CDR3, as DNA: TGTGCCAGCAGTGACCCGGGACAGGGTCTCCCCCAAGAGACCCAGTACTTC.

The chain has TRBV12-5 and TRBJ1-1; D is perhaps TRBD1 (6 bases). The CDR3 runs to 15 residues. With 4 bases removed from V and 4 bases from J, the gap between germline ends came to 16 bases. CDR1 and CDR2 from the germline V gene are LGHNT and FRNRAP. CDR3 DNA sequence: TGTGCTAGTGGTTGGGAACAGGGAATTTTCACTGAAGCTTTCTTT. Its protein product is CASGWEQGIFTEAFF.

V gene TRBV18 combines with J gene TRBJ2-5, with 8 bases matching TRBD2. With the DNA end fitting TRBJ2-7 better, the J assignment may be wrong. The length of the CDR3 is 15 residues. Per the germline V gene, CDR1 is KGHSH and CDR2 is LQKENI. CDR3 sequence (DNA): TGTGCCAGCTCACCATCGACGGGGGGGATCTCCGAGCAGTACTTC. This gives the protein CASSPSTGGISEQYF.

This clonotype turned up a few times. V usage is TRBV27 and J usage is TRBJ1-5; D gene unclear. Trimming took off 6 bases at V and 4 bases at J, with 10 bases between the two ends. The germline gives CDR1 MNHEY, CDR2 SMNVEV (reference sequence). The CDR3 consists of 13 residues. CDR3 protein: CASRHNSNQPQHF. The DNA for the CDR3 is TGTGCCAGCAGGCATAATAGTAATCAGCCCCAGCATTTT.

This chain connects TRBV20-1 to TRBJ2-7, with a weak D call TRBD1 (5 bases). V dropped 7 bases and J dropped 2 bases, with 15 bases sitting between them. Germline values: CDR1 DFQATT, CDR2 SNEGSKA (reference sequence). The CDR3 is 13 amino acids. Here the CDR3 reads CSVPTDEPYEQYF. CDR3 nucleotides: TGCAGTGTTCCGACAGACGAACCCTACGAGCAGTACTTC.